Shown below are 25 T cell receptor beta chains from a single sample sequenced in a study of human thymus T cells. Clones were sequenced by immunoSEQ multiplex PCR, and TCRdb holds only the in-frame ones, with some missing. The sample has 70,000 to 75,000 clones; 85% to 95% are singletons. It was from resections taken during corrective heart surgery that the thymus tissue came. The sample taken for sequencing was thymus tissue. Every receptor here comes from a girl under three years old with a congenital heart defect but otherwise immunologically healthy.

The chain couples TRBV5-1 to TRBJ1-1; D is unresolved. Germline V gives CDR1 SGHRS, CDR2 YFSETQ. V lost 1 base, J lost 6 bases, and 10 bases lay in between. This CDR3 region has 13 residues. CDR3 DNA sequence: TGCGCCAGCAGCTTGCGGCAGCCCGCTGAAGCTTTCTTT. Translation gives CASSLRQPAEAFF.

The chain is built from TRBV11-2 and TRBJ2-7; D remains unclear. CDR3 length equals 12 residues. Trimming removed 6 bases at V and 5 bases at J, with 11 bases between. The germline gives CDR1 SGHAT, CDR2 FQNNGV. Here the CDR3 reads CASSPFKDEQYF. The CDR3 DNA sequence: TGTGCCAGCAGTCCTTTTAAGGACGAGCAGTACTTC.

The chain carries TRBV6-1 and TRBJ2-1, with D tentatively TRBD1 (8 bases). In germline, CDR1 is MNHNS, CDR2 SASEGT. This CDR3 contains 14 residues. V was pared by 4 bases and J by 5 bases, with 12 bases between. The CDR3: CASSVQGGDNEQFF. Here the CDR3 DNA reads TGTGCCAGCAGTGTACAGGGGGGGGACAATGAGCAGTTCTTC.

V is TRBV15 and J is TRBJ1-5; tentatively, D is TRBD1 (5 bases). The CDR3 runs to 17 residues. Trimming pared 0 bases from V and 1 base from J, leaving 13 bases between. Germline values: CDR1 LNHNV, CDR2 YYDKDF (reference sequence). CDR3 sequence reads: CATSRDGGLLSNQPQHF. The CDR3 DNA reads TGTGCCACCAGCAGAGATGGGGGACTATTAAGCAATCAGCCCCAGCATTTT.

This chain uses TRBV5-6 with TRBJ1-2, with a possible D match to TRBD1 (5 bases). CDR1 SGHDT and CDR2 YYEEEE come from the germline V gene. The CDR3 runs 18 residues. Trimming stripped 0 bases from V and 4 bases from J, with 22 bases between. CDR3 region: CASSLGGGDLLSSYGYTF. The CDR3, as DNA: TGTGCCAGCAGCTTGGGGGGCGGGGACCTACTTTCTAGCTATGGCTACACCTTC.

This clone has just one count. V is TRBV4-1 and J is TRBJ2-5, with 9 bases identical to TRBD2. There are 19 residues in the CDR3. Germline loops: CDR1 MGHRA, CDR2 YSYEKL. V shed 0 bases, J shed 3 bases, and the junction held 14 bases outside the gene matches. The chain's CDR3 is CASSQDLWREGFWEETQYF. The CDR3 region has the DNA TGCGCCAGCAGCCAAGATTTGTGGCGGGAGGGCTTCTGGGAAGAGACCCAGTACTTC.

The sample holds a few counts of this clone. The V and J genes are TRBV5-6 and TRBJ1-2; D perhaps matches TRBD1 (6 bases). The CDR3 runs 17 residues. The germline CDR1 and CDR2 sequences are SGHDT and YYEEEE. Between the trimmed V and J ends, which lost 4 bases and 1 base, there was a span of 20 bases. The CDR3 sequence: CASSPTPQDSDNYGYTF. The CDR3 DNA sequence: TGTGCCAGCAGCCCTACCCCACAGGACAGCGATAACTATGGCTACACCTTC.

A single count supports this clone. This chain links TRBV5-1 with TRBJ1-1; D unresolved. Germline V gene sequence: CDR1 SGHRS, CDR2 YFSETQ. This CDR3 spans 14 amino acids. V was clipped by 0 bases and J by 7 bases, with 13 bases between them. The CDR3 region has the DNA TGCGCCAGCAGCTTGGTACGGGGTAAAGGTGAAGCTTTCTTT. It is translated as CASSLVRGKGEAFF.

V gene TRBV27 combines with J gene TRBJ1-6; possibly TRBD1 for D (6 bases). CDR1 and CDR2 (germline): MNHEY, SMNVEV (reference sequence). V shed 0 bases and J shed 7 bases, with 16 bases lying between them. The CDR3 length is 17 residues. CDR3 in DNA: TGTGCCAGCAGTTTATCGACCATCGGACAGTACAATTCACCCCTCCACTTT. Translation gives CASSLSTIGQYNSPLHF.

The chain has TRBV7-7 and TRBJ1-1, with TRBD1 as a possible D gene (6 bases). The CDR3 runs 17 residues. Trimming took off 4 bases at V and 5 bases at J, with 23 bases between the two ends. Germline V gives CDR1 SSHAT, CDR2 FNYEAQ (reference sequence). CDR3: CASSSQRSRRGGTEAFF. CDR3 sequence (DNA): TGTGCCAGCAGCTCCCAAAGATCGAGGAGGGGGGGGACTGAAGCTTTCTTT.

The chain employs TRBV7-9 and TRBJ2-2, with a tentative D call TRBD2 (5 bases). Germline CDR1 reads SEHNR; CDR2 reads FQNEAQ (reference sequence). V dropped 5 bases and J dropped 4 bases, with 23 bases sitting between them. This CDR3 has 18 residues. The CDR3 DNA reads as TGTGCCAGCAGCCCCCCAGTAGTGCTAGCAGCATTCACCGGGGAGCTGTTTTTT. This encodes CASSPPVVLAAFTGELFF. The full variable domain, rest sourced from reference TRBV7-9 and TRBJ2-2, is DTGVSQNPRHKITKRGQNVTFRCDPISEHNRLYWYRQTLGQGPEFLTYFQNEAQLEKSRLLSDRFSAERPKGSFSTLEIQRTEQGDSAMYLCASSPPVVLAAFTGELFFGEGSRLTVL.

The rearrangement links TRBV4-3 to TRBJ2-5; D is uncertain. The CDR3 spans 17 residues. The germline CDR1 and CDR2 sequences are LGHNA and YSLEER. The ends were cut back, 0 bases at V and 3 bases at J, with 17 bases in the middle. The CDR3 DNA reads TGCGCCAGCAGCCAAGAACTGTACATCCTCGCCAAAGAGACCCAGTACTTC. Its translation is CASSQELYILAKETQYF.

The chain combines TRBV30 with TRBJ1-2; possible D gene TRBD1, 6 bases. CDR1 is GTSNPN and CDR2 is SVGIG in the germline V gene (reference sequence). The CDR3 totals 17 residues. V dropped 0 bases and J dropped 4 bases, with 21 bases sitting between them. This CDR3 is CAWSVGAGERTFYGYTF. Here the CDR3 DNA reads TGTGCCTGGAGTGTAGGGGCAGGGGAAAGAACTTTCTATGGCTACACCTTC.

This chain joins TRBV5-6 and TRBJ1-2; TRBD1 aligns across 9 bases. V lost 0 bases, J lost 6 bases, and 12 bases stayed unmatched. This CDR3 is built from 17 residues. Germline loops: CDR1 SGHDT, CDR2 YYEEEE. CDR3 residues: CASSLGPRDREAHGYTF. The CDR3 DNA is TGTGCCAGCAGCTTGGGACCCAGGGACAGGGAAGCTCATGGCTACACCTTC.

The V gene is TRBV10-3, the J gene TRBJ1-5; 8 nucleotides match TRBD1. Germline CDR1 is ENHRY and CDR2 is SYGVKD. The CDR3 is 13 residues long. V trimming: 10 bases; J trimming: 6 bases; junction bases outside the gene matches: 8. The CDR3: CATRQGRGQPQHF. The CDR3 DNA reads TGTGCCACTAGACAGGGGAGAGGTCAGCCCCAGCATTTT.

V is TRBV18 and J is TRBJ1-1, with D perhaps TRBD1 (5 bases). Germline assignment: CDR1 KGHSH and CDR2 LQKENI. V lost 2 bases and J 4 bases, leaving 20 bases between the germline ends. The CDR3 has 17 amino acids. The CDR3 loop reads CASSPTLRPRGFTEAFF. In nucleotides, the CDR3 is TGTGCCAGCTCACCAACACTACGTCCTCGGGGCTTCACTGAAGCTTTCTTT.

Turning to this clone: Germline is not matched at one junction end, which may reflect a read error. V gene TRBV5-5 combines with J gene TRBJ2-7, with 8 bases lining up with TRBD2. The V gene's germline CDR1 is SGHKS and CDR2 YYEKEE (reference sequence). CDR3 length equals 13 residues. CDR3 in amino acids: CASSLGIGQREHF. CDR3 coding DNA: TGTGCCAGCAGCTTGGGGATAGGTCAGCGGGAGCACTTC. Combining the CDR3 with reference TRBV5-5 and TRBJ2-7 gives the whole variable domain DAGVTQSPTHLIKTRGQQVTLRCSPISGHKSVSWYQQVLGQGPQFIFQYYEKEERGRGNFPDRFSARQFPNYSSELNVNALLLGDSALYLCASSLGIGQREHFGPGTRLTVT.

The J gene is TRBJ1-1, the V gene TRBV7-9; the match to TRBD1 covers 7 bases. Germline V CDR1 and CDR2: SEHNR, FQNEAQ (reference sequence). CDR3 size: 13 residues. V was pared by 2 bases and J by 8 bases, with 5 bases of the junction left unmatched. The CDR3 is CASSLTGVFEAFF. CDR3 coding DNA: TGTGCCAGCAGCTTAACAGGGGTCTTCGAAGCTTTCTTT.

The CDR3 DNA is TGTGCCAGCAGCGCGGCCGAGGGACCGAACCTGAACACTGAAGCTTTCTTT. Protein product: CASSAAEGPNLNTEAFF. The rearrangement uses TRBV7-9 and TRBJ1-1; a possible D gene is TRBD1 (5 bases). This CDR3 region has 17 residues. The ends were cut back, 5 bases at V and 0 bases at J, with 19 bases in the middle. CDR1 is SEHNR and CDR2 is FQNEAQ in the germline V gene (reference sequence).

The chain links TRBV15 to TRBJ2-1; maybe TRBD2 (6 bases). Trimming cost V 3 bases and J 12 bases, with 36 bases left between them. Germline CDR1 reads LNHNV; CDR2 reads YYDKDF (reference sequence). This CDR3 contains 20 residues. The CDR3 bases are TGTGCCACCAGCAGCACCGGGACTCCGTTTTCCCGGTGTGAGCTTTGGGGGCAGTTCTTC. Translation: CATSSTGTPFSRCELWGQFF.

The chain combines TRBV28 with TRBJ1-2; a weak D match, TRBD1 (5 bases). The germline CDR1 and CDR2 sequences are MDHEN and SYDVKM. Trimming pared 0 bases from V and 7 bases from J, leaving 15 bases between. This CDR3 contains 15 residues. CDR3 protein: CASSLWGTRVVGYTF. The CDR3 DNA is TGTGCCAGCAGTTTATGGGGGACGCGGGTCGTTGGCTACACCTTC.

V gene TRBV6-5 combines with J gene TRBJ2-2, with TRBD2 matching 12 bases. Losses at the gene ends were 7 bases for V and 5 bases for J; bases not matched to a gene: 5. In germline, CDR1 is MNHEY, CDR2 SVGAGI. This CDR3 has 15 amino acids. This CDR3 is CASTQLAGGTGELFF. The DNA of the CDR3 is TGTGCCAGCACCCAACTAGCGGGAGGAACCGGGGAGCTGTTTTTT.

V is TRBV15 and J is TRBJ2-1; a weak D match, TRBD1 (6 bases). Between the trimmed V and J ends, which lost 1 base and 1 base, there was a span of 17 bases. The germline V gene has CDR1 LNHNV and CDR2 YYDKDF (reference sequence). The CDR3 runs 18 residues. In nucleotides, the CDR3 is TGTGCCACCAGCAGAGGGCTAGGGCAGGGGCCTTCCTACAATGAGCAGTTCTTC. Translation gives CATSRGLGQGPSYNEQFF. The whole variable domain, filled in from reference TRBV15 and TRBJ2-1, reads DAMVIQNPRYQVTQFGKPVTLSCSQTLNHNVMYWYQQKSSQAPKLLFHYYDKDFNNEADTPDNFQSRRPNTSFCFLDIRSPGLGDTAMYLCATSRGLGQGPSYNEQFFGPGTRLTVL.

The chain carries TRBV7-4 and TRBJ1-1; maybe TRBD1 (6 bases). The germline V gene encodes CDR1 SGHVT and CDR2 SQSDAQ. Trimming pared 6 bases from V and 5 bases from J, leaving 16 bases between. The CDR3 is made up of 14 amino acids. The CDR3 region has the DNA TGTGCCAGCAGGTATTCATGGGGGCGGACTGAAGCTTTCTTT. It yields the protein CASRYSWGRTEAFF.

The chain has TRBV21-1 and TRBJ2-1; TRBD1 is taken as the D call from the table, unchecked against the DNA. TRBV21-1 is noted as a pseudogene. The CDR3 has 17 residues. CDR3 region: CASSTHQVLRDYNEQFF. CDR3 sequence (DNA): TGTGCCAGCAGCACACACCAGGTGCTCCGAGACTACAATGAGCAGTTCTTC.